The 8 T cell receptor beta chains below come from one sample, sequenced in a study of blood T cell repertoires in COVID-19. Here immunoSEQ multiplex PCR was the method, and the copy in TCRdb shows in-frame clones only, minus some. The table records 310,000 or so clones, roughly 82% of them present only once. The source material was peripheral blood. The receptors derive from a woman aged 45-60 years with acute or convalescent COVID-19.

CDR3 protein: CASSEGGLYGYTF. For the CDR3, the DNA is TGTGCCAGCAGTGAGGGGGGATTATATGGCTACACCTTC. The chain recombines TRBV6-1 with TRBJ1-2; maybe TRBD1 (5 bases). CDR3 length equals 13 residues. Germline CDR1 is MNHNS and CDR2 is SASEGT. V was trimmed by 3 bases and J by 5 bases, leaving 10 bases between them.

The chain recombines TRBV6-6 with TRBJ2-1; 7 positions agree with TRBD2. CDR1 and CDR2 from the germline V gene are MNHNY and SVGAGI (reference sequence). J gave up 0 bases and V 5 bases, and 4 bases lay outside the gene matches. CDR3 length: 15 residues. This CDR3 reads CASSLAESSYNEQFF. The CDR3, as DNA: TGTGCCAGCAGTCTAGCGGAAAGCTCCTACAATGAGCAGTTCTTC.

This chain connects TRBV5-5 to TRBJ2-3, with TRBD1 matching over 8 bases. In germline, CDR1 is SGHKS, CDR2 YYEKEE (reference sequence). V shed 3 bases, J shed 1 base, and the junction held 4 bases outside the gene matches. This CDR3 is built from 15 residues. The CDR3 sequence: CASSSPGQGTDTQYF. CDR3 sequence (DNA): TGTGCCAGCAGCTCGCCGGGACAGGGCACAGATACGCAGTATTTT.

The rearrangement links TRBV11-3 to TRBJ2-5, with 14 bases aligning to TRBD2. CDR3 length: 15 amino acids. The junction had 3 bases not matched to a gene; V was cut back by 5 bases and J by 4 bases. Germline CDR1 is SGHNT and CDR2 is YENEEA. As DNA, the CDR3 is TGTGCCAGCAGCCATGGACTAGCGGGAGGAGAGACCCAGTACTTC. Protein: CASSHGLAGGETQYF.

In this sample, this clone turned up once. The J gene is TRBJ2-7, the V gene TRBV28; TRBD1 agrees at 9 bases. Germline CDR1 is MDHEN and CDR2 is SYDVKM. CDR3 size: 16 residues. The V gene end was trimmed by 4 bases and the J gene end by 3 bases; junction bases not matched to a gene: 10. CDR3 sequence: CASSSPWGQGVYEQYF. For the CDR3, the DNA is TGTGCCAGCAGTTCCCCCTGGGGACAGGGTGTCTACGAGCAGTACTTC.

The V call is TRBV4-3, the J call TRBJ1-4, with D perhaps TRBD1 (5 bases). The CDR3 is made up of 14 amino acids. The V gene lost 5 bases and the J gene lost 8 bases, with 15 bases spanning the gap. CDR1 and CDR2 from the germline V gene are LGHNA and YSLEER. CDR3 sequence reads: CASSKRGHTEKLFF. The CDR3 coding sequence is TGCGCCAGCAGCAAACGAGGACATACGGAAAAACTGTTTTTT.

This clone was seen at least ten times. The chain couples TRBV4-1 to TRBJ1-2; D perhaps matches TRBD1 (5 bases). The CDR3 extends over 18 amino acids. V lost 1 base and J lost 0, with 18 bases in between. Germline loops: CDR1 MGHRA, CDR2 YSYEKL. CDR3 nucleotide sequence: TGCGCCAGCAGCCAAGTGGACGGGGGTGTAGGGGCTAACTATGGCTACACCTTC. Protein: CASSQVDGGVGANYGYTF.

In its sample, this clone was seen once. The chain joins TRBV5-5 to TRBJ2-1, with a tentative D call TRBD2 (5 bases). Germline values: CDR1 SGHKS, CDR2 YYEKEE (reference sequence). The CDR3 has 12 amino acids. Trimming took off 0 bases at V and 10 bases at J, with 8 bases between the two ends. DNA of the CDR3: TGTGCCAGCAGCTTGGCCTTAGCGGAGCAGTTCTTC. It is translated as CASSLALAEQFF.